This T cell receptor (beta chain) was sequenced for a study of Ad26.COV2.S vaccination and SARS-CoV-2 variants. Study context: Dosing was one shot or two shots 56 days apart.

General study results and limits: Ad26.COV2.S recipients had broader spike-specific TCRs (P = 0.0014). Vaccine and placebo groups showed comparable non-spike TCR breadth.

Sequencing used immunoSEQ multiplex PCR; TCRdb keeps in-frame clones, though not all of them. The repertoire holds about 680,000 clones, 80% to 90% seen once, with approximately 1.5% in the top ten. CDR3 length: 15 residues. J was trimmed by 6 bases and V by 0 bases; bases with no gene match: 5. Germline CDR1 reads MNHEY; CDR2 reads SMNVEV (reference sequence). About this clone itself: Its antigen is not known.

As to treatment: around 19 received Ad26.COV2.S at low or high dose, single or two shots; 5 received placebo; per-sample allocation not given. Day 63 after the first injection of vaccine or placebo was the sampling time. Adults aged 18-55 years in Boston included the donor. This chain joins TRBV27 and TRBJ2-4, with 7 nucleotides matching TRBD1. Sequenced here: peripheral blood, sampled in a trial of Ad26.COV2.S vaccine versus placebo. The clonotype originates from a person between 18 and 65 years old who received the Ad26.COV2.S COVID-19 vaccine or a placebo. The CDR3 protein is CASSLSTGTANIQYF. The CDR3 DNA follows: TGTGCCAGCAGTTTATCGACCGGGACAGCAAACATTCAGTACTTC.